The clone carrying this TCR beta chain has more than one count but fewer than ten. What it recognizes is unknown. V was pared by 3 bases and J by 7 bases, with 12 bases between. The germline gives CDR1 SGHVS, CDR2 FQNEAQ. This CDR3 has 14 residues. These data belong to a study of beta chain features in type 1 diabetes. Broader study findings: Lower insertion and higher deletion counts appeared at VDJ junctions in type 1 diabetes patients. Patients' naive, central memory and regulatory TCRB repertoires appeared more alike than those of healthy donors. Across all four CD4+ subsets, people with type 1 diabetes showed modestly shorter TCRB CDR3s.

The authors reverse transcribed all of the isolated RNA, so sequencing captured expressed TCRB transcripts. The data were produced by immunoSEQ multiplex PCR, yet TCRdb's version contains in-frame clones alone and is incomplete. The sample has roughly 370,000 clones, around 13% seen once. V usage is TRBV7-8 and J usage is TRBJ1-4, with a weak D call TRBD1 (5 bases). Sequenced: naive CD4+ T cells from blood. The sequence came from a young man in good health. The CDR3 spells CASSFAGWGEKLFF. Written as DNA, the CDR3 is TGTGCCAGCAGCTTTGCAGGGTGGGGTGAAAAACTGTTTTTT. Filled out from reference TRBV7-8 and TRBJ1-4, the complete variable domain reads GAGVSQSPRYKVAKRGQDVALRCDPISGHVSLFWYQQALGQGPEFLTYFQNEAQLDKSGLPSDRFFAERPEGSVSTLKIQRTQQEDSAVYLCASSFAGWGEKLFFGSGTQLSVL.